The sequence of this T cell receptor (beta chain) was determined in a study of CXCR3-negative and CXCR3-positive naive CD8 T cells. The study's findings and limits: Similar TRBV-TRBJ usage was seen in naive cells (both CXCR3-negative and CXCR3-positive), but memory cells differed. Greater hydrophobicity was found in TRB CDR3s of CXCR3-positive naive cells than of CXCR3-negative naive cells. TRB CDR3 properties indicated TCR strength, while surface CD5 was similar across naive subsets.

Remarks on this clonotype: Its target is not known.

CDR1 and CDR2 (germline): SSHAT, FNYEAQ (reference sequence). The CDR3 runs 15 residues. Researchers reported sorting every CD8+ T cell subset in triplicate, 300,000 cells per sort. Naive CD8+ T cells had a CD45RO-CCR7+CD27+CD95- phenotype. The authors made the TRB cDNA libraries by 5' RACE using UMI labels. TCRdb reprocessed the 5' RACE reads, with one entry per CDR3 protein and no DNA. This sample's clone table lists 100,000 or so distinct CDR3 sequences. The receptor was isolated from a human donor in good health. Some clones in this sample may be carry-over from other donors' samples. The chain links TRBV7-7 to TRBJ2-5; TCRdb calls TRBD2, which cannot be checked without DNA. The specimen was naive CXCR3+ CD8+ T cells from blood. Sample subset: CD45RO-CCR7+CD27+CD95- naive CD8+ T cells expressing CXCR3 (TNR3+). CDR3 in amino acids: CASSYGSSSQETQYF.